This T cell receptor beta chain was sequenced in a study of identical twins. J lost 7 bases, V lost 5 bases, and 13 bases had no gene match. Looked up from germline, CDR1 is DFQATT and CDR2 is SNEGSKA (reference sequence). The length of the CDR3 is 15 residues. This clonotype was picked up a small number of times. What it recognizes is unknown. General study points: Invariant populations such as MAIT and iNKT cells could partly muddle zero-insertion analyses. Insertions were reduced in abundant cord blood beta clonotypes but not in memory repertoires. Twin pairs had excess sharing that was weaker in beta out-of-frame sequences.

TCRdb called the 5' RACE reads again in MiXCR, with one record for every CDR3 protein. Of hundreds of thousands of distinct CDR3 sequences listed, more than 20% are singletons. These data were also filed under a second study, of yellow fever vaccine responses in identical twins.

The sample taken for sequencing was CD4+ T cells sorted from blood. This chain joins TRBV20-1 and TRBJ2-1; TRBD2 matches at 8 bases. The source is a woman aged 18 to 35 in good health. CDR3 loop: CSAFTSGKKGNEQFF. In DNA, the CDR3 is TGCAGTGCTTTTACTAGCGGCAAAAAGGGGAATGAGCAGTTCTTC.